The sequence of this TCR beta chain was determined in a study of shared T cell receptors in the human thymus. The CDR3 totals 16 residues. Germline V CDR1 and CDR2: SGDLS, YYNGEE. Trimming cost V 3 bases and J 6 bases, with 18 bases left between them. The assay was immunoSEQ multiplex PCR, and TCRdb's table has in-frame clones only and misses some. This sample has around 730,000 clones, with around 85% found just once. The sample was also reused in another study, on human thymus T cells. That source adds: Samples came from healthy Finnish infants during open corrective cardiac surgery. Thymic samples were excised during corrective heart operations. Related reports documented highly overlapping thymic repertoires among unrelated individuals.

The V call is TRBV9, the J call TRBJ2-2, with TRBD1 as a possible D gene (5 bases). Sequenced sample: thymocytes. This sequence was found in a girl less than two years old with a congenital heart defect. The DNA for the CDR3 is TGTGCCAGCAGCGCCAGCGATCCAGGGAAAGCCGGGGAGCTGTTTTTT. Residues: CASSASDPGKAGELFF.